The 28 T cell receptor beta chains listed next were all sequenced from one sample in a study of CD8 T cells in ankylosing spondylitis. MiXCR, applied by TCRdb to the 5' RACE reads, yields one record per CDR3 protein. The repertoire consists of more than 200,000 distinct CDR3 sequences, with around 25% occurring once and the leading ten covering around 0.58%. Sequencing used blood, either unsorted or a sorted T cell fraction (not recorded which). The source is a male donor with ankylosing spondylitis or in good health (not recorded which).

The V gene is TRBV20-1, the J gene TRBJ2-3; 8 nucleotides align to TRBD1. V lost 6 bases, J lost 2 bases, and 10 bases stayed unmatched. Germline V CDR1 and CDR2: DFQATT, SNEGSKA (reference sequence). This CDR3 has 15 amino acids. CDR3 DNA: TGCAGTGCGCCGCAGGGGGCGCGGGCCACAGATACGCAGTATTTT. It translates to CSAPQGARATDTQYF.

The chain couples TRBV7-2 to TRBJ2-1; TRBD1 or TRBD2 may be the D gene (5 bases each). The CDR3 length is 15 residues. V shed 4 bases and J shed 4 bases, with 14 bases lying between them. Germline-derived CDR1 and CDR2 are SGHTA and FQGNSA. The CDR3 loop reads CASSSGPAGYNEQFF. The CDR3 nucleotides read TGTGCCAGCAGCTCGGGACCGGCCGGATACAATGAGCAGTTCTTC.

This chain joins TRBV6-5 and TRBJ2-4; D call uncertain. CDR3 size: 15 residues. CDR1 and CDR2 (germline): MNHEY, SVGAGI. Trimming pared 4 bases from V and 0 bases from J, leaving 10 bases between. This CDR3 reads CASSFRTRAKNIQYF. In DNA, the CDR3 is TGTGCCAGCAGTTTCAGGACCCGAGCCAAAAACATTCAGTACTTC.

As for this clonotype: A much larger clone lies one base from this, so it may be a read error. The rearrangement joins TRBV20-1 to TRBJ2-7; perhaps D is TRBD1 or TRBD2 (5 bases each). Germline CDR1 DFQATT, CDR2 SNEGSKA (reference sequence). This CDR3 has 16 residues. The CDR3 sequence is CCARDPGQGALYEQYF. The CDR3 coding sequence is TGCTGTGCTAGAGATCCTGGGCAGGGAGCGCTCTACGAGCAGTACTTC.

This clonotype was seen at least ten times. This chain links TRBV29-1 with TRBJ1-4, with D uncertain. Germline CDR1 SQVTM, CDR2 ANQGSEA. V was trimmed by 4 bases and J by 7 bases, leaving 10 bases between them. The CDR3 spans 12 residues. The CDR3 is CSVGPVGEKLFF. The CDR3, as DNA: TGCAGCGTTGGGCCGGTTGGTGAAAAACTGTTTTTT.

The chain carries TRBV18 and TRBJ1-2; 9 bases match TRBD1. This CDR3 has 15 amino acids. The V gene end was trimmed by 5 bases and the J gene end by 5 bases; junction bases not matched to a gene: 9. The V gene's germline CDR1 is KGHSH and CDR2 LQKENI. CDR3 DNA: TGTGCCAGCTCAACCGACGGGACAGGGATTTATGGCTACACCTTC. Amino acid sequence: CASSTDGTGIYGYTF.

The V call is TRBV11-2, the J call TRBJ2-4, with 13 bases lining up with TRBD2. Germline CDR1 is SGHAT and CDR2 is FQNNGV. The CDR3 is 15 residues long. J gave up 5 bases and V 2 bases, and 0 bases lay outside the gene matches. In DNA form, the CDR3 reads TGTGCCAGCAGCTTAACTAGCGGGGGGGAAAACATTCAGTACTTC. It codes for CASSLTSGGENIQYF. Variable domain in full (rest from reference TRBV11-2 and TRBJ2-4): EAGVAQSPRYKIIEKRQSVAFWCNPISGHATLYWYQQILGQGPKLLIQFQNNGVVDDSQLPKDRFSAERLKGVDSTLKIQPAKLEDSAVYLCASSLTSGGENIQYFGAGTRLSVL.

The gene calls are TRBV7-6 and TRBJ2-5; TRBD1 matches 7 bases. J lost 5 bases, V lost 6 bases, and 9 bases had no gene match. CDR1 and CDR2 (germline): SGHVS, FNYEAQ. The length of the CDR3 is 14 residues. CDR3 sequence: CASSLTGNGETQYF. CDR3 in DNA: TGTGCCAGCAGTCTGACAGGGAACGGGGAGACCCAGTACTTC. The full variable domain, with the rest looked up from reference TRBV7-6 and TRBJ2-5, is GAGVSQSPRYKVTKRGQDVALRCDPISGHVSLYWYRQALGQGPEFLTYFNYEAQQDKSGLPNDRFSAERPEGSISTLTIQRTEQRDSAMYRCASSLTGNGETQYFGPGTRLLVL.

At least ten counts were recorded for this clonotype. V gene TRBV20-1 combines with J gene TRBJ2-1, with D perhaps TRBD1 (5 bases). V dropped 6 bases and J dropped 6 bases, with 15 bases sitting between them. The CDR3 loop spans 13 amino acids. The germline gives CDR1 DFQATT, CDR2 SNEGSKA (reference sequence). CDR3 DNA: TGCAGTGCAAAGTCTGGACACTTCAATGAGCAGTTCTTC. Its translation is CSAKSGHFNEQFF.

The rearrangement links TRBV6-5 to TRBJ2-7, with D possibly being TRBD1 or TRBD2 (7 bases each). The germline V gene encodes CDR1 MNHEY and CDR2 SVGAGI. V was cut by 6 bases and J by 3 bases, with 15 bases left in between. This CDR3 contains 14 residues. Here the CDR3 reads CASSPSGDSYEQYF. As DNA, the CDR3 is TGTGCCAGCAGCCCCAGCGGGGACAGCTACGAGCAGTACTTC.

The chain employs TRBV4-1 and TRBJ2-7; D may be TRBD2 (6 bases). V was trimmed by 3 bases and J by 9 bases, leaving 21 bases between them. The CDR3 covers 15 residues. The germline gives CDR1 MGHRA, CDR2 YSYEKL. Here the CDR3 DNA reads TGCGCCAGCAGCCAGCCCTCCTCGGGACTCGAAGGGCAGTACTTC. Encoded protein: CASSQPSSGLEGQYF.

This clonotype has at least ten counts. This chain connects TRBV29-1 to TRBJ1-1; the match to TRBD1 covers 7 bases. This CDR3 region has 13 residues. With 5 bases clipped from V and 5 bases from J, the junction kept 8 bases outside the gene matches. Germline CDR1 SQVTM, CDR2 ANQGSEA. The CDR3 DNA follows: TGCAGCGTTCAACCGACAGGGAGGACTGAAGCTTTCTTT. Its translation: CSVQPTGRTEAFF.

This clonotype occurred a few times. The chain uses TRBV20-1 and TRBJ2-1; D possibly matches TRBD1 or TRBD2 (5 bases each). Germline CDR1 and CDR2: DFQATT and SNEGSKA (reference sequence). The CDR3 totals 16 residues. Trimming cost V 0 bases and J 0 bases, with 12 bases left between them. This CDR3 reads CSARDWGYSSYNEQFF. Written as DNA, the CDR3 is TGCAGTGCTAGAGATTGGGGGTACAGCTCCTACAATGAGCAGTTCTTC.

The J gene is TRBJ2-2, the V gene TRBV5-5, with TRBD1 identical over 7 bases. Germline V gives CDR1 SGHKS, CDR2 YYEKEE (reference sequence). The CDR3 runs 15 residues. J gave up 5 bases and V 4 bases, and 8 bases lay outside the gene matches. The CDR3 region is CASSHRDRETGELFF. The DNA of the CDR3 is TGTGCCAGCAGCCACCGGGACAGAGAAACCGGGGAGCTGTTTTTT.

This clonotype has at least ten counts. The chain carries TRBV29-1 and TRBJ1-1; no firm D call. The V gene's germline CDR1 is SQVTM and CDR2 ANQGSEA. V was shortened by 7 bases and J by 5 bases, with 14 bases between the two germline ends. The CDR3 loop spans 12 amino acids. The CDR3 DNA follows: TGCAGCGCCGAGGTCCCGGGGACTGAAGCTTTCTTT. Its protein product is CSAEVPGTEAFF.

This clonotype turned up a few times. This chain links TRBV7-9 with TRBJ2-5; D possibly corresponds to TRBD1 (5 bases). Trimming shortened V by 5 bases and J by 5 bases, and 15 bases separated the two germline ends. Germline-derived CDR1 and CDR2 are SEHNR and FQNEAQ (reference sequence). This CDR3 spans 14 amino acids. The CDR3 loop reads CASSQGRPGETQYF. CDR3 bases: TGTGCCAGCAGCCAGGGCCGTCCTGGGGAGACCCAGTACTTC.

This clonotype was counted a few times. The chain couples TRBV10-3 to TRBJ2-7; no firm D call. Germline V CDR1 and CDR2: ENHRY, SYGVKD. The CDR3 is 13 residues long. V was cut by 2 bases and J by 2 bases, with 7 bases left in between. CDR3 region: CAISEDQTYEQYF. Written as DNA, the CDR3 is TGTGCCATCAGTGAGGACCAAACCTACGAGCAGTACTTC.

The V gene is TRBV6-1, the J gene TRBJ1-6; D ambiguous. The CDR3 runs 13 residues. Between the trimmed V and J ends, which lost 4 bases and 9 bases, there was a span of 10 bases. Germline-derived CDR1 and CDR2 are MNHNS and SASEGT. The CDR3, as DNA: TGTGCCAGCAGTGGGGGAGGCAGTTCACCCCTCCACTTT. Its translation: CASSGGGSSPLHF.

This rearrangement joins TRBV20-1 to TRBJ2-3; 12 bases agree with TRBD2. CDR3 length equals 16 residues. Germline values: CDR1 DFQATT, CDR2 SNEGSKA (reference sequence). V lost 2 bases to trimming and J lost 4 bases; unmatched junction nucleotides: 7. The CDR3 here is CSARLAGGPGADTQYF. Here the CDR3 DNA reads TGCAGTGCTAGACTAGCGGGGGGGCCCGGGGCAGATACGCAGTATTTT.

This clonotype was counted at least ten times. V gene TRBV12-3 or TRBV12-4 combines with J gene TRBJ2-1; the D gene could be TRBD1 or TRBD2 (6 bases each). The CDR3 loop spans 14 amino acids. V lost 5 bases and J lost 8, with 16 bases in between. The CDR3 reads CASSQDSGGHEQFF. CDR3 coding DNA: TGTGCCAGCAGTCAGGACAGTGGGGGGCATGAGCAGTTCTTC.

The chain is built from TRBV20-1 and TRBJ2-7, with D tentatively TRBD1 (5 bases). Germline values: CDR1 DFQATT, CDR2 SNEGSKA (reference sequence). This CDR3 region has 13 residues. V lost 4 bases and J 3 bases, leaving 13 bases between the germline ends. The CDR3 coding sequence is TGCAGTGCTACAGGACATACGTACTACGAGCAGTACTTC. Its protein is CSATGHTYYEQYF.

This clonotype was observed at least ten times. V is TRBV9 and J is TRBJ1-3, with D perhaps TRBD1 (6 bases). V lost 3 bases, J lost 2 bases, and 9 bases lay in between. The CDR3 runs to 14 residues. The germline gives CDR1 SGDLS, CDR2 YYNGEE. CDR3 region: CASSERQAGNTIYF. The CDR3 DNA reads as TGTGCCAGCAGCGAGAGACAGGCTGGAAACACCATATATTTT.

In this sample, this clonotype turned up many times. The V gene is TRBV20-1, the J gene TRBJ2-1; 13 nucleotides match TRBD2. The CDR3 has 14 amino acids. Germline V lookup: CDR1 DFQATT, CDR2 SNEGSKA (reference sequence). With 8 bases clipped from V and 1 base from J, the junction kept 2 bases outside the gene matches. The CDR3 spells CSKTSGGSYNEQFF. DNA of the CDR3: TGCAGTAAGACTAGCGGGGGGTCCTACAATGAGCAGTTCTTC.

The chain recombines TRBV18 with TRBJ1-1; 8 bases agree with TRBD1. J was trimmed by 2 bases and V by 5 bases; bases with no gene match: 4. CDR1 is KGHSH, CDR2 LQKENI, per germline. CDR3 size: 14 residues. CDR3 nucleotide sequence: TGTGCCAGCTCAAGGGACAGGAAAAACACTGAAGCTTTCTTT. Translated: CASSRDRKNTEAFF.

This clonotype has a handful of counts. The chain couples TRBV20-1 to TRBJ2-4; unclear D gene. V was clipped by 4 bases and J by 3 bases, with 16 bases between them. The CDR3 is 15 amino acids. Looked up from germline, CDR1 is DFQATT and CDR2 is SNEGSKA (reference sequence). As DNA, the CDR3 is TGCAGTGCTATGGCCCATCCCCTCGGCAAAAACATTCAGTACTTC. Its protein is CSAMAHPLGKNIQYF.

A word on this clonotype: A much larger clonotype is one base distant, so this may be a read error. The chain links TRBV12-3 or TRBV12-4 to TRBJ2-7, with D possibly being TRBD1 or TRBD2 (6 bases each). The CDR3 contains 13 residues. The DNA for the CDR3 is TGTGCCAGCAGTGACTCCGGGGGCTACAAGCAGTACTTC. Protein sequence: CASSDSGGYKQYF.

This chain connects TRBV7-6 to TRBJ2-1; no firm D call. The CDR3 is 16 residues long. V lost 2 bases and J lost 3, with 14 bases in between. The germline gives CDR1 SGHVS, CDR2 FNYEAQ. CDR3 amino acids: CASSLNRAGRYNEQFF. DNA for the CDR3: TGTGCCAGCAGCTTAAACCGCGCCGGACGCTACAATGAGCAGTTCTTC.

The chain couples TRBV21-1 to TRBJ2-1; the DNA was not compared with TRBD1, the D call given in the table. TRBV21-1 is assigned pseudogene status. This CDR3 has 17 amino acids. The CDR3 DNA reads TGTGCCAGCAGCAAAGTCCAGGGTCGACCAAAAGGCCATGAGCAGTTCTTC. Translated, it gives CASSKVQGRPKGHEQFF.